The text below deals with one TCR beta chain. This entry is derived from a study of T cells in tumors after PD-1 blockade. V lost 4 bases to trimming and J lost 8 bases, with 11 bases between them. The CDR3 consists of 13 residues. The V gene's germline CDR1 is SNHLY and CDR2 FYNNEI. The protocol was immunoSEQ multiplex PCR, while the TCRdb copy is restricted to in-frame clones and leaves out a portion. The table includes approximately 59,000 clones, roughly 75% detected once. This sample comprised PBMCs, obtained before anti-PD-1 treatment. The TCR sequence derives from a human donor with basal cell carcinoma. The V gene is TRBV2, the J gene TRBJ2-2, with no clear D. The CDR3 coding sequence is TGTGCCAGCAGTGTGGTGCGCGAGGGGGAGCTGTTTTTT. As protein: CASSVVREGELFF.